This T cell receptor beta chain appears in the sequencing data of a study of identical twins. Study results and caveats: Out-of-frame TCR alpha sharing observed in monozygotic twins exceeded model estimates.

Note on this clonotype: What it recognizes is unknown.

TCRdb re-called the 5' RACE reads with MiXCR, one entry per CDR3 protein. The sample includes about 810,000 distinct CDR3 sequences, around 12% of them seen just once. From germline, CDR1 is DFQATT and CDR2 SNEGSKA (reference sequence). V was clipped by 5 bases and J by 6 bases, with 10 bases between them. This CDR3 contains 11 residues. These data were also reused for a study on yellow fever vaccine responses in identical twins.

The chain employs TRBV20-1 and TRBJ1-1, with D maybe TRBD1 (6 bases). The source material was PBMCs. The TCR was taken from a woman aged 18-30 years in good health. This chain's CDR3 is CSAEQGAEAFF. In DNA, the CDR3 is TGCAGTGCTGAACAGGGTGCTGAAGCTTTCTTT.